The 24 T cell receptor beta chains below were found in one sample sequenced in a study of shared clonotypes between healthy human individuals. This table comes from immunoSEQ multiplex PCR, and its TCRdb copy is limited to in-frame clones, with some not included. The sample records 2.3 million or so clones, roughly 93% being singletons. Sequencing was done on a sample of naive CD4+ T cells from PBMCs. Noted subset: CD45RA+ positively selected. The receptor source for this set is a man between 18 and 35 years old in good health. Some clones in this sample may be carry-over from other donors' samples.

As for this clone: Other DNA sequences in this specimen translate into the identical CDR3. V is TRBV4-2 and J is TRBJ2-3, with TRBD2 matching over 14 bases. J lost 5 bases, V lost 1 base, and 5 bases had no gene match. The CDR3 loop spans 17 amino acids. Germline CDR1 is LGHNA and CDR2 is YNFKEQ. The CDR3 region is CASSQGLAGGPGDTQYF. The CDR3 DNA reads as TGTGCCAGCAGCCAAGGACTAGCGGGAGGGCCGGGAGATACGCAGTATTTT.

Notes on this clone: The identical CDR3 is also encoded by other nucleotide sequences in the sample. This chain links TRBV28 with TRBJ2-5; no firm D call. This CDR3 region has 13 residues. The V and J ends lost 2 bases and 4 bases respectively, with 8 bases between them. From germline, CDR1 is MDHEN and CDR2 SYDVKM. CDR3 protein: CASSLRAPETQYF. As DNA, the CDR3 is TGTGCCAGCAGTTTACGTGCTCCAGAGACCCAGTACTTC.

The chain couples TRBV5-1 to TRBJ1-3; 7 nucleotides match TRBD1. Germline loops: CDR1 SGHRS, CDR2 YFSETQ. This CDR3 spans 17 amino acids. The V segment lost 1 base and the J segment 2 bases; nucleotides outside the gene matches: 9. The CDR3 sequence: CASSLWSQGGAGNTIYF. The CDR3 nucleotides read TGCGCCAGCAGCTTGTGGTCCCAGGGGGGTGCTGGAAACACCATATATTTT. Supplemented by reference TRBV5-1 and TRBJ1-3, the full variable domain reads KAGVTQTPRYLIKTRGQQVTLSCSPISGHRSVSWYQQTPGQGLQFLFEYFSETQRNKGNFPGRFSGRQFSNSRSEMNVSTLELGDSALYLCASSLWSQGGAGNTIYFGEGSWLTVV.

The CDR3 is CASSSTSGRSFNEQFF. Here the CDR3 DNA reads TGTGCCAGCAGCTCGACTAGCGGGAGAAGTTTCAATGAGCAGTTCTTC. This chain uses TRBV7-9 with TRBJ2-1; 12 positions match TRBD2. The germline V gene has CDR1 SEHNR and CDR2 FQNEAQ (reference sequence). Trimming cost V 4 bases and J 6 bases; bases outside gene matches: 7. CDR3 length: 16 residues.

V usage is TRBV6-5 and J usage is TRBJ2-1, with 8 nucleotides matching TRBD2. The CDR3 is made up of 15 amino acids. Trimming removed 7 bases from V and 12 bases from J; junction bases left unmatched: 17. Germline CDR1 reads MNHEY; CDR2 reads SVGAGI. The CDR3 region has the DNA TGTGCCAGCACCTCCTCGACTAGCGCGACAAGTCGGCAGTTCTTC. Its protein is CASTSSTSATSRQFF.

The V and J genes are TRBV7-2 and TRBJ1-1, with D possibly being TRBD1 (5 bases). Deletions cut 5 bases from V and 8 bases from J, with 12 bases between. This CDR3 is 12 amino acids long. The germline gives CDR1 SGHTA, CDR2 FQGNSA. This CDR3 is CASSRDLGEAFF. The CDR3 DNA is TGTGCCAGCAGCCGGGACCTCGGAGAAGCTTTCTTT.

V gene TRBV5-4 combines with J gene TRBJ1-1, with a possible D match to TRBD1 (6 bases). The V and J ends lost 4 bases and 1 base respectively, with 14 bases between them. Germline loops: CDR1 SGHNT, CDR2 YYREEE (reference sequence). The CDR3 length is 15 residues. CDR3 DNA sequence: TGTGCCAGCAGCCATACTAAACAGGGGAACACTGAAGCTTTCTTT. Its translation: CASSHTKQGNTEAFF.

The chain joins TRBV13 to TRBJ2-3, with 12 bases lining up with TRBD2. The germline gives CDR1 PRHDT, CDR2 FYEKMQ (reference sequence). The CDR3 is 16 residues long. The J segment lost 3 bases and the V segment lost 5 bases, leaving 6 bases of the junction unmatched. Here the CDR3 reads CASSPPTSGRTDTQYF. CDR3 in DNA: TGTGCCAGCAGCCCTCCGACTAGCGGGAGAACAGATACGCAGTATTTT.

Here the CDR3 DNA reads TGTGCCAGCACCCCCGATATTTATAGCGGGAGTAGCACAGATACGCAGTATTTT. Translated, it gives CASTPDIYSGSSTDTQYF. The chain carries TRBV2 and TRBJ2-3, with 9 bases fitting TRBD2. V lost 7 bases to trimming and J lost 0 bases; unmatched junction nucleotides: 14. Germline V gene sequence: CDR1 SNHLY, CDR2 FYNNEI. The CDR3 covers 18 residues.

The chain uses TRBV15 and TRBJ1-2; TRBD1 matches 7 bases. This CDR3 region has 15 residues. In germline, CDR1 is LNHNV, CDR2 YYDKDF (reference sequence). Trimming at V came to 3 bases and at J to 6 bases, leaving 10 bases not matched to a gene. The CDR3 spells CATSSPTGRGNGYTF. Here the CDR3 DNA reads TGTGCCACCAGCAGCCCAACGGGCAGGGGGAATGGCTACACCTTC.

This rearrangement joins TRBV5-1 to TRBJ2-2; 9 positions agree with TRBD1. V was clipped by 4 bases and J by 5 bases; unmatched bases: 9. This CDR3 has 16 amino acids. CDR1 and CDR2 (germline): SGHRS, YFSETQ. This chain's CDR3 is CASSRAGTGFTGELFF. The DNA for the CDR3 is TGCGCCAGCAGCCGGGCTGGGACAGGGTTTACCGGGGAGCTGTTTTTT. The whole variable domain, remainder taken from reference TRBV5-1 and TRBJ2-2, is KAGVTQTPRYLIKTRGQQVTLSCSPISGHRSVSWYQQTPGQGLQFLFEYFSETQRNKGNFPGRFSGRQFSNSRSEMNVSTLELGDSALYLCASSRAGTGFTGELFFGEGSRLTVL.

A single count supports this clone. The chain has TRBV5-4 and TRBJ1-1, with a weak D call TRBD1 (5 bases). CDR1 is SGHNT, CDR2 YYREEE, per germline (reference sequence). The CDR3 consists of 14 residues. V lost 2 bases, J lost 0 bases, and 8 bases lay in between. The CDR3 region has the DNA TGTGCCAGCAGCTTTAGGGACGTGAACACTGAAGCTTTCTTT. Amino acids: CASSFRDVNTEAFF.

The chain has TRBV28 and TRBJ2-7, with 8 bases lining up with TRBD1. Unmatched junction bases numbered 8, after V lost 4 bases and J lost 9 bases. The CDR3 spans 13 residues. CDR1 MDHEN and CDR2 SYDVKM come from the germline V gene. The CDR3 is CASSSQGQAMQYF. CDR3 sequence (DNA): TGTGCCAGCAGTTCCCAGGGACAGGCGATGCAGTACTTC. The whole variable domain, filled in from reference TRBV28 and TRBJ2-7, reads DVKVTQSSRYLVKRTGEKVFLECVQDMDHENMFWYRQDPGLGLRLIYFSYDVKMKEKGDIPEGYSVSREKKERFSLILESASTNQTSMYLCASSSQGQAMQYFGPGTRLTVT.

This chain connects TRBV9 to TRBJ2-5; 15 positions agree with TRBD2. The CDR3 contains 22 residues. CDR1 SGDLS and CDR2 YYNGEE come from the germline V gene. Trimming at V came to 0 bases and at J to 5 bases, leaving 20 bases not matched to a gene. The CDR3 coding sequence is TGTGCCAGCAGCGTAGGAACCGGGACTAGCGGGAGGATGTTGTGGGGACGGGAGACCCAGTACTTC. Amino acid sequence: CASSVGTGTSGRMLWGRETQYF.

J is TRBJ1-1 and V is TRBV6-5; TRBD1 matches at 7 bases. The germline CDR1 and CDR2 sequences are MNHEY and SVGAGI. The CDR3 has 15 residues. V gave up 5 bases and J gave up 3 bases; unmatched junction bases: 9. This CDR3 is CASSPMAGGYTEAFF. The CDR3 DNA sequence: TGTGCCAGCAGTCCAATGGCAGGGGGGTACACTGAAGCTTTCTTT.

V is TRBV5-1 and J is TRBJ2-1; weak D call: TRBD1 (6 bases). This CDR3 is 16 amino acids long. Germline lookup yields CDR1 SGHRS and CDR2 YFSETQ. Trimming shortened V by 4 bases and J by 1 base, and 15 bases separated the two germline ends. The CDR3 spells CASSPGVRQSYNEQFF. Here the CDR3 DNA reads TGCGCCAGCAGCCCAGGGGTGCGACAGTCCTACAATGAGCAGTTCTTC.

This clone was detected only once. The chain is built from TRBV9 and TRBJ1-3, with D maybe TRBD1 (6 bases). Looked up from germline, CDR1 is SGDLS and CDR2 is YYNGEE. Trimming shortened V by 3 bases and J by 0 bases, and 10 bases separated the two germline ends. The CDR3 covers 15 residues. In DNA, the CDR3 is TGTGCCAGCAGCGACAGGGCAGACTCTGGAAACACCATATATTTT. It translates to CASSDRADSGNTIYF. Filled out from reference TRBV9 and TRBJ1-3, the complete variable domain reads DSGVTQTPKHLITATGQRVTLRCSPRSGDLSVYWYQQSLDQGLQFLIQYYNGEERAKGNILERFSAQQFPDLHSELNLSSLELGDSALYFCASSDRADSGNTIYFGEGSWLTVV.

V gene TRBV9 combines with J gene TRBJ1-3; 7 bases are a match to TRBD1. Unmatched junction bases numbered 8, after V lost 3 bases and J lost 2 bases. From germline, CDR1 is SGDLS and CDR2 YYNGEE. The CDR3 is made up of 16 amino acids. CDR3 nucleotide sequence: TGTGCCAGCAGCGGTCAGACAGGGCGAGCTGGAAACACCATATATTTT. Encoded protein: CASSGQTGRAGNTIYF.

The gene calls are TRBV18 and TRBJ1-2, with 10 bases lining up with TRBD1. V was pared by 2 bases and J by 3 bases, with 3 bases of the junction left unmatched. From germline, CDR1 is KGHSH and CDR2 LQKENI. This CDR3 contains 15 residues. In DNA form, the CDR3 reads TGTGCCAGCTCACCAGACAGGGGGCAGGACTATGGCTACACCTTC. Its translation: CASSPDRGQDYGYTF.

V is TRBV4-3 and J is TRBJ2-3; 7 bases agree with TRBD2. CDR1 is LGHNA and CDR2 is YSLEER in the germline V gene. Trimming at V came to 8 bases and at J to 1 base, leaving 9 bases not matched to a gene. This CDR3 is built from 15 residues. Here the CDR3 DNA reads TGCGCCAGCGGCGGAAGGCTAGCGGGCACAGATACGCAGTATTTT. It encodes CASGGRLAGTDTQYF.

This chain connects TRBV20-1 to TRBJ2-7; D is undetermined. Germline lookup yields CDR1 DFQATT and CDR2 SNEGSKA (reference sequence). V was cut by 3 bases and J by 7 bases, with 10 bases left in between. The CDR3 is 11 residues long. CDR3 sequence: CSASPSVEQYF. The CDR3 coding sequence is TGCAGTGCTAGTCCATCGGTGGAGCAGTACTTC.

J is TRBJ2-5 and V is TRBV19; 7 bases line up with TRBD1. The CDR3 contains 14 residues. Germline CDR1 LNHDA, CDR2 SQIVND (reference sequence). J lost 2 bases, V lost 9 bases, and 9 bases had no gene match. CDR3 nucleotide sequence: TGTGCCAGCAAGACCCGGGACAGTCAAGAGACCCAGTACTTC. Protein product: CASKTRDSQETQYF.

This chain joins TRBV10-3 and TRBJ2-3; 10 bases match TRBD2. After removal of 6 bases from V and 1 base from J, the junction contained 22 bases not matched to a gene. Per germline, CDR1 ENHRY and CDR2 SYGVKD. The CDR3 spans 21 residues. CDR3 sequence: CAIRVEVGTSGIPGGTDTQYF. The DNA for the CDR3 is TGTGCCATCAGGGTTGAAGTTGGAACTAGCGGGATTCCGGGGGGCACAGATACGCAGTATTTT.

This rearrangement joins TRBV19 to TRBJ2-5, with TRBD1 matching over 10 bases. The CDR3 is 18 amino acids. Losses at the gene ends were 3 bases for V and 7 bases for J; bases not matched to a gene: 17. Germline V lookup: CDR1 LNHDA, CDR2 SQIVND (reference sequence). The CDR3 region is CASSMSPRQGAMAWTQYF. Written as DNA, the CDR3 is TGTGCCAGTAGTATGTCCCCCCGACAGGGGGCGATGGCGTGGACCCAGTACTTC.